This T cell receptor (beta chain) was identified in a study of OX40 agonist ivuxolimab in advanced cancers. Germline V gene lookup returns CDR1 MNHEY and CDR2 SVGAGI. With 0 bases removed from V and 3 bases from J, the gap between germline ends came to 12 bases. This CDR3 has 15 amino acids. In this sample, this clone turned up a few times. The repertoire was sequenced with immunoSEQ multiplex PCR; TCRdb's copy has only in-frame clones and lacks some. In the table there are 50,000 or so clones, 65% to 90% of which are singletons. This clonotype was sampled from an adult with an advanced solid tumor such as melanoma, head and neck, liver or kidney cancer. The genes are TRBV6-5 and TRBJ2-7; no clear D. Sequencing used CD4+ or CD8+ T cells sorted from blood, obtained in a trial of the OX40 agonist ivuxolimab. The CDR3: CASSYSIAFLYEQYF. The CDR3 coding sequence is TGTGCCAGCAGTTACTCGATTGCCTTCCTCTACGAGCAGTACTTC.